The sequence of this TCR beta chain was determined in a study of cytomegalovirus exposure and HLA in healthy donors. The overall study: The approximately 600 first-cohort repertoires shared a platform with the approximately 110 validation repertoires, as reported in a later analysis.

General observations from the study: Listed as cytomegalovirus-associated were 150 to 200 TCR beta chains. The CMV antigen specificity of three CMV-associated chains was confirmed through in vitro analysis.

Profiled with immunoSEQ multiplex PCR; TCRdb holds only in-frame clones, not every one. Among about 330,000 clones listed, around 90% were seen once. The CDR3 totals 14 residues. The V gene lost 7 bases and the J gene lost 6 bases, with 19 bases spanning the gap. Germline V gene data show CDR1 as MDHEN and CDR2 as SYDVKM. Notes on this clone: Its target is unknown.

The genes are TRBV28 and TRBJ2-7; D is possibly TRBD1 or TRBD2 (5 bases each). The sequenced sample was PBMCs. The TCR was taken from a woman aged 25 to 39 in good health and CMV-seropositive. CDR3 in DNA: TGTGCCAGCAACCTAGGGGCGGCTGGGGGCGAGCAGTACTTC. This gives the protein CASNLGAAGGEQYF.